This note documents a single T cell receptor beta chain sequence. The data were produced by immunoSEQ multiplex PCR, yet TCRdb's version contains in-frame clones alone and is incomplete. The sample carries some 90,000 clones, roughly 91% recorded once. This sample is drawn from a study of OX40 agonist ivuxolimab in advanced cancers. CDR3 length: 15 amino acids. Germline lookup yields CDR1 MNHNS and CDR2 SASEGT. The trim removed 2 bases at V and 1 base at J, leaving 3 bases unmatched. This material consisted of CD4+ or CD8+ T cells sorted from blood, taken in a trial of the OX40 agonist ivuxolimab. The chain joins TRBV6-1 to TRBJ1-1, with 8 positions matching TRBD1. The TCR sequence derives from an adult with an advanced solid tumor such as melanoma, head and neck, liver or kidney cancer. The CDR3 here is CASSEYGTGNTEAFF. The DNA for the CDR3 is TGTGCCAGCAGTGAATATGGGACAGGGAACACTGAAGCTTTCTTT.